The 5 T cell receptor beta chains below all came from one sample that was sequenced in a study of blood T cell repertoires in COVID-19. Assay: immunoSEQ multiplex PCR; the TCRdb copy retains only in-frame clones and omits some. The sample lists 450,000 to 600,000 clones; about 90% were seen once. Material for sequencing was PBMCs or T cells enriched from blood (not recorded which). These receptor sequences come from a woman aged 18-29 years who had recovered from COVID-19.

This clone was detected a few times. V and J are TRBV19 and TRBJ1-1; no firm D call. This CDR3 is 13 amino acids long. Trimming removed 3 bases at V and 4 bases at J, with 9 bases between. Germline-derived CDR1 and CDR2 are LNHDA and SQIVND (reference sequence). The DNA for the CDR3 is TGTGCCAGTAGTATTGGGCTGGCCACTGAAGCTTTCTTT. This encodes CASSIGLATEAFF.

The chain is built from TRBV5-6 and TRBJ1-2; tentatively, D is TRBD1 (6 bases). Looked up from germline, CDR1 is SGHDT and CDR2 is YYEEEE. Trimming pared 3 bases from V and 3 bases from J, leaving 15 bases between. This CDR3 has 15 amino acids. The CDR3: CASSSTPRQDYGYTF. CDR3 coding DNA: TGTGCCAGCAGCTCGACCCCACGACAGGACTATGGCTACACCTTC.

The rearrangement uses TRBV30 and TRBJ1-1, with D maybe TRBD1 (6 bases). CDR1 GTSNPN and CDR2 SVGIG come from the germline V gene (reference sequence). CDR3 size: 13 residues. V dropped 1 base and J dropped 3 bases, with 9 bases sitting between them. Here the CDR3 DNA reads TGTGCCTGGAGTGGGGGGACATACACTGAAGCTTTCTTT. This gives the protein CAWSGGTYTEAFF.

The V gene is TRBV6-5, the J gene TRBJ1-2; tentative D call: TRBD1 (5 bases). Germline V lookup: CDR1 MNHEY, CDR2 SVGAGI. The CDR3 is made up of 15 amino acids. Deletions cut 2 bases from V and 4 bases from J, with 14 bases between. This CDR3 is CASSYGPGYAYGYTF. CDR3 sequence (DNA): TGTGCCAGCAGTTACGGGCCAGGGTACGCCTATGGCTACACCTTC.

This chain connects TRBV6-2 or TRBV6-3 to TRBJ1-2; TRBD1 matches 12 bases. CDR1 MNHEY and CDR2 SVGEGT come from the germline V gene. With V trimmed by 2 bases and J by 7 bases, 8 bases remained unmatched. The CDR3 contains 16 residues. As DNA, the CDR3 is TGTGCCAGCAGTTACGGGACAGGGGGCTCTCTACCTGGCTACACCTTC. Its translation is CASSYGTGGSLPGYTF.